These 23 T cell receptor beta chains were sequenced from one sample in a study of beta chain features in type 1 diabetes. TCRB transcripts that were expressed got sequenced, as all of the isolated RNA had been reverse transcribed. Produced via immunoSEQ multiplex PCR; TCRdb's table is partial and in-frame only. The table records 200,000 to 250,000 clones, roughly 30% of them present only once. The sequenced material came from central memory CD4+ T cells from blood. These receptors were obtained from a man aged 25-45 years in good health.

This clone was observed a handful of times. CDR3 sequence (DNA): TGTGCCAGCACTACCGGGGTGGCCAAAAACACCGGGGAGCTGTTTTTT. Protein product: CASTTGVAKNTGELFF. The V and J genes are TRBV9 and TRBJ2-2, with a weak D call TRBD2 (5 bases). The germline gives CDR1 SGDLS, CDR2 YYNGEE. Trimming shortened V by 6 bases and J by 2 bases, and 17 bases separated the two germline ends. The CDR3 extends over 16 amino acids.

The chain recombines TRBV28 with TRBJ2-5; 13 bases fit TRBD2. Germline V gene data show CDR1 as MDHEN and CDR2 as SYDVKM. The CDR3 has 16 amino acids. J lost 5 bases, V lost 3 bases, and 6 bases had no gene match. DNA of the CDR3: TGTGCCAGCAGTTTCTCGACTAGCGGGAGGTGGGAGACCCAGTACTTC. Its translation: CASSFSTSGRWETQYF.

J is TRBJ1-5 and V is TRBV28, with TRBD1 identical over 8 bases. The CDR3 loop spans 15 amino acids. Germline V gives CDR1 MDHEN, CDR2 SYDVKM. V was clipped by 2 bases and J by 5 bases; unmatched bases: 5. DNA for the CDR3: TGTGCCAGCAGTTTACCAGGGGGCTACCATCAGCCCCAGCATTTT. Translation gives CASSLPGGYHQPQHF.

The V call is TRBV5-1, the J call TRBJ2-1, with 10 bases identical to TRBD1. J gave up 10 bases and V 0 bases, and 7 bases lay outside the gene matches. The germline CDR1 and CDR2 sequences are SGHRS and YFSETQ. There are 15 residues in the CDR3. The CDR3 DNA reads TGCGCCAGCAGCTTGGCGGGGACAGGGGCCCGAGAGCAGTTCTTC. The encoded protein is CASSLAGTGAREQFF.

V and J are TRBV2 and TRBJ1-5; unclear D gene. This CDR3 is 14 amino acids long. V gave up 8 bases and J gave up 4 bases, with 15 bases separating them. The germline V gene has CDR1 SNHLY and CDR2 FYNNEI. The CDR3 region has the DNA TGTGCCAGCTCCGGTGGGCAGATGAATCAGCCCCAGCATTTT. This gives the protein CASSGGQMNQPQHF.

This sequence joins TRBV4-3 and TRBJ2-2, with D hard to call. The CDR3 sequence is 14 residues long. Trimming took off 0 bases at V and 3 bases at J, with 5 bases between the two ends. Per the germline V gene, CDR1 is LGHNA and CDR2 is YSLEER. CDR3 residues: CASSQETYTGELFF. Written as DNA, the CDR3 is TGCGCCAGCAGCCAAGAAACATACACCGGGGAGCTGTTTTTT.

This clone was detected only a few times. The chain carries TRBV27 and TRBJ2-2; 13 nucleotides align to TRBD2. With 5 bases clipped from V and 5 bases from J, the junction kept 2 bases outside the gene matches. The CDR3 spans 15 residues. Germline V gives CDR1 MNHEY, CDR2 SMNVEV (reference sequence). The CDR3 DNA sequence: TGTGCCAGCAGTACTAGCGGGAGGGTTACCGGGGAGCTGTTTTTT. Amino acid sequence: CASSTSGRVTGELFF.

The rearrangement links TRBV7-9 to TRBJ2-1; 9 nucleotides match TRBD1. The germline CDR1 and CDR2 sequences are SEHNR and FQNEAQ (reference sequence). The V gene end was trimmed by 3 bases and the J gene end by 9 bases; junction bases not matched to a gene: 6. This CDR3 contains 14 residues. The CDR3 DNA reads as TGTGCCAGCAGCTTGGGACAGGGAGATGGTGAGCAGTTCTTC. The encoded protein is CASSLGQGDGEQFF.

The V and J genes are TRBV2 and TRBJ2-1; 7 bases are a match to TRBD1. The trim removed 6 bases at V and 5 bases at J, leaving 10 bases unmatched. From germline, CDR1 is SNHLY and CDR2 FYNNEI. CDR3 length: 15 residues. CDR3 in amino acids: CASRIRDSPNNEQFF. CDR3 nucleotide sequence: TGTGCCAGCAGAATCCGGGACAGTCCTAACAATGAGCAGTTCTTC.

The V and J genes are TRBV5-4 and TRBJ2-5; 10 bases align to TRBD2. The CDR3 length is 15 residues. CDR1 is SGHNT, CDR2 YYREEE, per germline (reference sequence). J gave up 5 bases and V 1 base, and 5 bases lay outside the gene matches. This CDR3 is CASSLTSGIRETQYF. CDR3 sequence (DNA): TGTGCCAGCAGCTTGACTAGCGGGATAAGGGAGACCCAGTACTTC.

This clone was counted only a few times. V and J are TRBV2 and TRBJ2-5, with 7 bases lining up with TRBD2. Per the germline V gene, CDR1 is SNHLY and CDR2 is FYNNEI. With 3 bases clipped from V and 2 bases from J, the junction kept 6 bases outside the gene matches. CDR3 size: 15 residues. CDR3 region: CASSDASGAQETQYF. CDR3 sequence (DNA): TGTGCCAGCAGTGACGCAAGCGGGGCTCAAGAGACCCAGTACTTC.

The chain uses TRBV29-1 and TRBJ2-5, with 7 nucleotides matching TRBD1. The length of the CDR3 is 13 residues. Trimming cost V 4 bases and J 2 bases; bases outside gene matches: 4. Looked up from germline, CDR1 is SQVTM and CDR2 is ANQGSEA. In DNA, the CDR3 is TGCAGCGTTGGTAGGGGGCCGCAAGAGACCCAGTACTTC. Translating it yields CSVGRGPQETQYF.

J is TRBJ1-2 and V is TRBV5-1; D unresolved. V was shortened by 1 base and J by 3 bases, with 7 bases between the two germline ends. Germline values: CDR1 SGHRS, CDR2 YFSETQ. The CDR3 contains 13 residues. CDR3 residues: CASSLTDYYGYTF. DNA of the CDR3: TGCGCCAGCAGCTTGACTGACTACTATGGCTACACCTTC.

This clone was observed a handful of times. The chain links TRBV7-2 to TRBJ1-1; TRBD1 matches 7 bases. Germline CDR1 and CDR2: SGHTA and FQGNSA. J was trimmed by 6 bases and V by 4 bases; bases with no gene match: 8. CDR3 length: 14 amino acids. In DNA, the CDR3 is TGTGCCAGCAGCTACACAGGGGCACGATCTGAAGCTTTCTTT. It specifies CASSYTGARSEAFF.

This clone showed up just a few times. The chain combines TRBV6-1 with TRBJ2-3; D is uncertain. The CDR3 is made up of 12 amino acids. V lost 8 bases and J lost 6, with 12 bases in between. Germline V gene data show CDR1 as MNHNS and CDR2 as SASEGT. The chain's CDR3 is CASASLGDTQYF. In DNA form, the CDR3 reads TGTGCCAGCGCCTCGCTCGGGGATACGCAGTATTTT.

This clone was recorded once. V and J are TRBV7-9 and TRBJ1-2, with TRBD1 as a possible D gene (5 bases). This CDR3 is 16 amino acids long. The V end was cut by 5 bases, the J end by 3 bases, with 19 bases between. CDR1 is SEHNR and CDR2 is FQNEAQ in the germline V gene (reference sequence). CDR3 sequence reads: CASSELPGPRDYGYTF. CDR3 coding DNA: TGTGCCAGCAGCGAACTACCGGGACCCCGAGACTATGGCTACACCTTC.

V and J are TRBV29-1 and TRBJ1-1, with D possibly matching TRBD1 (6 bases). The length of the CDR3 is 13 residues. Germline V gene lookup returns CDR1 SQVTM and CDR2 ANQGSEA. V lost 6 bases to trimming and J lost 5 bases, with 16 bases between them. The CDR3 nucleotides are TGCAGCGTCAGGACACAGGGACTGACTGAAGCTTTCTTT. This codes for CSVRTQGLTEAFF.

This clone was picked up a small number of times. V is TRBV27 and J is TRBJ2-7, with a weak D call TRBD1 (5 bases). The CDR3 is 13 residues long. V lost 4 bases, J lost 2 bases, and 9 bases lay in between. The germline CDR1 and CDR2 sequences are MNHEY and SMNVEV (reference sequence). CDR3 nucleotides: TGTGCCAGCAGTTCCGTCAGGGCCTACGAGCAGTACTTC. It yields the protein CASSSVRAYEQYF.

The chain uses TRBV5-4 and TRBJ2-3, with no clear D. Germline CDR1 reads SGHNT; CDR2 reads YYREEE (reference sequence). This CDR3 is 14 amino acids long. V was pared by 2 bases and J by 6 bases, with 13 bases between. The DNA for the CDR3 is TGTGCCAGCAGCTTCGACCCTACGGCGGATACGCAGTATTTT. Protein sequence: CASSFDPTADTQYF.

This clone was detected once. The chain has TRBV2 and TRBJ2-1; 7 bases fit TRBD1. J gave up 0 bases and V 6 bases, and 5 bases lay outside the gene matches. There are 15 residues in the CDR3. Germline assignment: CDR1 SNHLY and CDR2 FYNNEI. CDR3 region: CASRSRDSSYNEQFF. The CDR3 DNA follows: TGTGCCAGCAGGTCCCGGGACAGCTCCTACAATGAGCAGTTCTTC.

Turning to this clone: The same CDR3 is also encoded by other DNA sequences in this sample. The chain uses TRBV5-1 and TRBJ2-1; 7 nucleotides line up with TRBD2. V gave up 0 bases and J gave up 8 bases; unmatched junction bases: 5. Per germline, CDR1 SGHRS and CDR2 YFSETQ. The CDR3 has 14 residues. In DNA form, the CDR3 reads TGCGCCAGCAGCTTGGCAGCGGGATCTGATGAGCAGTTCTTC. Its translation is CASSLAAGSDEQFF.

The chain has TRBV9 and TRBJ2-2; D call uncertain. The germline V gene has CDR1 SGDLS and CDR2 YYNGEE. CDR3 length equals 13 residues. V was trimmed by 3 bases and J by 4 bases, leaving 7 bases between them. The CDR3 DNA follows: TGTGCCAGCAGCGGGCCTCTCACCGGGGAGCTGTTTTTT. This encodes CASSGPLTGELFF.

This clone was observed a handful of times. The chain joins TRBV4-3 to TRBJ2-2, with D unresolved. This CDR3 has 14 residues. In germline, CDR1 is LGHNA, CDR2 YSLEER. V lost 6 bases and J 0 bases, leaving 8 bases between the germline ends. The CDR3 loop is CASSRTSNTGELFF. The CDR3 DNA sequence: TGCGCCAGCAGTCGTACGTCGAACACCGGGGAGCTGTTTTTT.